Presented here are 17 T cell receptor beta chains from one specimen sequenced in a study of vaccination effects on CD4 cells after COVID-19 (dated by TCRdb to between 2021 and 2023). In the ViraFEST assay, PBMC were stimulated with viral peptide pools, and TCR sequencing was then used to find antigen-specific CD4+ T cell clonotypes based on their expansion. After 10 to 11 days of culture, CD4+ T cells were isolated with the EasySep CD4+ T cell isolation kit. None of the healthy vaccine recipients had a prior SARS-CoV-2 infection, which was confirmed by nucleocapsid antibody tests that came back negative both before and after vaccination. To prepare the library, the immunoSEQ multiplex PCR assay was applied. Here the immuneACCESS table is served through TCRdb, limited to in-frame sequences with V and J called. Missing clones are a known gap in these copies; in checked studies unresolved V genes cover under half, and the rest lacks a known reason. The sample includes approximately 25,000 clones, with around three quarters observed a single time. Of the sample, about 10% falls within the top ten clones.

No antigen has been identified for these receptors. This material consisted of CD4+ T cells from PBMCs cultured with SARS-CoV-2 spike peptides, taken before COVID-19 vaccination. The cell subset or site label, as the study defines it: SARS-CoV-2 spike overlapping peptide pool stimulation. These receptors came from a human donor who received a COVID-19 vaccine.

The chain has TRBV11-3 and TRBJ1-1, with a weak D call TRBD1 (5 bases). V was shortened by 5 bases and J by 2 bases, with 15 bases between the two germline ends. Germline CDR1 and CDR2: SGHNT and YENEEA. The CDR3 is made up of 15 amino acids. This CDR3 reads CASSGSEGINTEAFF. The CDR3 DNA is TGTGCCAGCAGCGGAAGCGAGGGGATAAACACTGAAGCTTTCTTT.

This clone was detected only a few times. The chain carries TRBV5-1 and TRBJ1-1; possibly TRBD1 for D (5 bases). The V gene lost 0 bases and the J gene lost 7 bases, with 16 bases spanning the gap. This CDR3 is 15 amino acids long. CDR1 is SGHRS, CDR2 YFSETQ, per germline. In DNA, the CDR3 is TGCGCCAGCAGCTTGGAATCGGCTGGGGGTAATGAAGCTTTCTTT. It is translated as CASSLESAGGNEAFF.

The rearrangement joins TRBV10-2 to TRBJ2-5, with TRBD2 identical over 7 bases. Germline V lookup: CDR1 WSHSY, CDR2 SAAADI. CDR3 length: 15 residues. The V gene end was trimmed by 6 bases and the J gene end by 5 bases; junction bases not matched to a gene: 12. Here the CDR3 DNA reads TGCGCCAGCAGGGGGGAGGGACGGCCAGGGGAGACCCAGTACTTC. Protein: CASRGEGRPGETQYF.

The chain recombines TRBV29-1 with TRBJ2-7, with TRBD1 matching over 9 bases. Germline trimming cut 4 bases from V and 0 bases from J; bases unmatched to any gene: 7. The CDR3 spans 15 residues. Per germline, CDR1 SQVTM and CDR2 ANQGSEA. The CDR3 DNA sequence: TGCAGCGTTGCCCAGGGGACAGGGAGCTCCTACGAGCAGTACTTC. This encodes CSVAQGTGSSYEQYF.

V usage is TRBV29-1 and J usage is TRBJ2-7; D not resolved. This CDR3 comprises 12 residues. CDR1 is SQVTM and CDR2 is ANQGSEA in the germline V gene. Trimming cost V 4 bases and J 0 bases, with 7 bases left between them. DNA for the CDR3: TGCAGCGTTGTTGGCAGCTCCTACGAGCAGTACTTC. This gives the protein CSVVGSSYEQYF.

The CDR3 coding sequence is TGTGCCAGCAGCCCCAAGACAGGGGGGACAGATACGCAGTATTTT. This codes for CASSPKTGGTDTQYF. The V call is TRBV4-2, the J call TRBJ2-3, with 9 bases lining up with TRBD1. The ends lost 4 bases at V and 3 bases at J; junction bases unmatched: 5. There are 15 residues in the CDR3. The germline V gene has CDR1 LGHNA and CDR2 YNFKEQ.

In this sample, this clone turned up a few times. The chain carries TRBV6-5 and TRBJ2-5, with 7 bases identical to TRBD2. Germline CDR1 MNHEY, CDR2 SVGAGI. V shed 0 bases, J shed 13 bases, and the junction held 5 bases outside the gene matches. This CDR3 has 12 amino acids. CDR3 protein: CASSYSAGVPYF. CDR3 nucleotides: TGTGCCAGCAGTTACTCCGCGGGGGTCCCGTACTTC.

J is TRBJ2-5 and V is TRBV12-3 or TRBV12-4, with 8 bases lining up with TRBD2. The CDR3 has 13 amino acids. Germline trimming cut 5 bases from V and 9 bases from J; bases unmatched to any gene: 8. Here the CDR3 DNA reads TGTGCCAGCAGTCAGACTAGCGCCCAGGCCCAGTACTTC. It yields the protein CASSQTSAQAQYF.

The J gene is TRBJ2-7, the V gene TRBV11-2; 9 bases are a match to TRBD1. Germline V gene lookup returns CDR1 SGHAT and CDR2 FQNNGV. The V gene end was trimmed by 6 bases and the J gene end by 5 bases; junction bases not matched to a gene: 8. This CDR3 is 14 amino acids long. The CDR3 is CASRQTGGSNEQYF. The CDR3 bases are TGTGCCAGCAGGCAAACAGGGGGCTCTAACGAGCAGTACTTC. The full variable domain, completed using reference TRBV11-2 and TRBJ2-7, is EAGVAQSPRYKIIEKRQSVAFWCNPISGHATLYWYQQILGQGPKLLIQFQNNGVVDDSQLPKDRFSAERLKGVDSTLKIQPAKLEDSAVYLCASRQTGGSNEQYFGPGTRLTVT.

The chain combines TRBV2 with TRBJ2-7; D remains ambiguous. CDR1 SNHLY and CDR2 FYNNEI come from the germline V gene. The CDR3 consists of 14 residues. Trimming took off 8 bases at V and 2 bases at J, with 16 bases between the two ends. The CDR3: CASQWSGQTYEQYF. As DNA, the CDR3 is TGTGCCAGCCAGTGGTCAGGTCAAACCTACGAGCAGTACTTC.

This clone was seen a single time. The J gene is TRBJ2-1, the V gene TRBV5-5; D ambiguous. Between the trimmed V and J ends, which lost 1 base and 4 bases, there was a span of 3 bases. The CDR3 spans 12 residues. Germline lookup yields CDR1 SGHKS and CDR2 YYEKEE (reference sequence). CDR3 bases: TGTGCCAGCAGCTTGAATTACAATGAGCAGTTCTTC. This sequence encodes CASSLNYNEQFF.

CDR3 nucleotides: TGTGCCAGCAGCCCGGGGACTTCCGAGCAGTACTTC. Translated, it gives CASSPGTSEQYF. The chain has TRBV3-1 (or the pseudogene TRBV3-2) and TRBJ2-7, with D maybe TRBD2 (6 bases). This CDR3 is 12 amino acids long. Between the trimmed V and J ends, which lost 4 bases and 6 bases, there was a span of 10 bases. Germline V gene lookup returns CDR1 LGHDT and CDR2 YNNKEL (reference sequence).

This clone was counted only a few times. The chain carries TRBV7-9 and TRBJ1-6; 11 bases match TRBD1. The length of the CDR3 is 17 residues. After removal of 0 bases from V and 10 bases from J, the junction contained 8 bases not matched to a gene. In germline, CDR1 is SEHNR, CDR2 FQNEAQ (reference sequence). The CDR3 DNA reads as TGTGCCAGCAGCTTAGCCGGGACAGGGGGGATAGGGTCACCCCTCCACTTT. The encoded protein is CASSLAGTGGIGSPLHF.

The chain joins TRBV18 to TRBJ1-6, with 9 bases lining up with TRBD1. After removal of 11 bases from V and 7 bases from J, the junction contained 6 bases not matched to a gene. CDR1 and CDR2 (germline): KGHSH, LQKENI. The CDR3 covers 13 residues. The CDR3 here is CASTTGGNSPLHF. CDR3 DNA: TGTGCCTCCACTACAGGGGGCAATTCACCCCTCCACTTT.

V gene TRBV5-4 combines with J gene TRBJ2-7; TRBD1 matches 8 bases. The CDR3 is made up of 13 amino acids. Germline lookup yields CDR1 SGHNT and CDR2 YYREEE (reference sequence). Losses at the gene ends were 4 bases for V and 2 bases for J; bases not matched to a gene: 2. The CDR3 here is CASSQGQAYEQYF. The CDR3, as DNA: TGTGCCAGCAGCCAGGGACAGGCCTACGAGCAGTACTTC.

This clone was counted between two and nine times. This chain connects TRBV9 to TRBJ2-5; TRBD2 might be the D (5 bases). The V gene lost 4 bases and the J gene lost 0 bases, with 10 bases spanning the gap. The CDR3 runs 14 residues. CDR1 and CDR2 from the germline V gene are SGDLS and YYNGEE. CDR3 amino acids: CASSPTGYQETQYF. The CDR3 region has the DNA TGTGCCAGCAGCCCAACGGGGTACCAAGAGACCCAGTACTTC.

This chain uses TRBV30 with TRBJ1-5, with D possibly TRBD1 on 5 matching bases. The V and J ends lost 5 bases and 5 bases respectively, with 13 bases between them. The CDR3 has 13 residues. Germline V gives CDR1 GTSNPN, CDR2 SVGIG (reference sequence). This CDR3 is CAWGTDSHQPQHF. Written as DNA, the CDR3 is TGTGCCTGGGGAACTGACAGCCATCAGCCCCAGCATTTT.